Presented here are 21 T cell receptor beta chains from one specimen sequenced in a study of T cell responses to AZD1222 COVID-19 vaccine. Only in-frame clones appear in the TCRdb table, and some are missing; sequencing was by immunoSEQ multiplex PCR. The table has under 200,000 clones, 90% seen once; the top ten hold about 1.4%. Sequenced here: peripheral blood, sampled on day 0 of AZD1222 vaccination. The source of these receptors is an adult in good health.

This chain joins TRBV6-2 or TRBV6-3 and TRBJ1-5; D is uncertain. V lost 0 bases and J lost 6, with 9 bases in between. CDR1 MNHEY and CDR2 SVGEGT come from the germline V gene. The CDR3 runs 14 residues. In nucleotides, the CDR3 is TGTGCCAGCAGTTACTCGTCAGGTCCTCAGCCCCAGCATTTT. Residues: CASSYSSGPQPQHF.

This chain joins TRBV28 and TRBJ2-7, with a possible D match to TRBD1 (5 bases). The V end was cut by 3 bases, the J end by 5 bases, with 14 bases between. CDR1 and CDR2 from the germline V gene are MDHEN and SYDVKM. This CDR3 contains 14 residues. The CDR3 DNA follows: TGTGCCAGCAGTTTTAGGGGCAGGGATGACGAGCAGTACTTC. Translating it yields CASSFRGRDDEQYF.

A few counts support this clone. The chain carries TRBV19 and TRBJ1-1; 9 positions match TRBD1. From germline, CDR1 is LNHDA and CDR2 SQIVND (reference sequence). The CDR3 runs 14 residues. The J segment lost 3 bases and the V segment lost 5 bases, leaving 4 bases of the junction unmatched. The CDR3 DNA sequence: TGTGCCAGTAGTCCACAGGGGGCGTACACTGAAGCTTTCTTT. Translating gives CASSPQGAYTEAFF.

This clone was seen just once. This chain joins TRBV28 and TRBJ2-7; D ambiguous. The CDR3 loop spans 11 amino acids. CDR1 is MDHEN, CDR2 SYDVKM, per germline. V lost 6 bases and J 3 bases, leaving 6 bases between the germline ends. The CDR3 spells CASRADYEQYF. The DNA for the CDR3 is TGTGCCAGCAGAGCAGACTACGAGCAGTACTTC.

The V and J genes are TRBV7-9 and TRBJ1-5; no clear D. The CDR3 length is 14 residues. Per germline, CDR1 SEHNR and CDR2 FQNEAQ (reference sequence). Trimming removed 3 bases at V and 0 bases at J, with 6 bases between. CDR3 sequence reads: CASSFSYSNQPQHF. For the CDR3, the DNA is TGTGCCAGCAGCTTCTCTTATAGCAATCAGCCCCAGCATTTT.

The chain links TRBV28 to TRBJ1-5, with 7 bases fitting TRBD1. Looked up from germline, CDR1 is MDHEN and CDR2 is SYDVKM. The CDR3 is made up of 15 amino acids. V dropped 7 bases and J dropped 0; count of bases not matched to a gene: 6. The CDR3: CASTGGIGSNQPQHF. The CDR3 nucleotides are TGTGCCAGCACAGGGGGGATAGGTAGCAATCAGCCCCAGCATTTT.

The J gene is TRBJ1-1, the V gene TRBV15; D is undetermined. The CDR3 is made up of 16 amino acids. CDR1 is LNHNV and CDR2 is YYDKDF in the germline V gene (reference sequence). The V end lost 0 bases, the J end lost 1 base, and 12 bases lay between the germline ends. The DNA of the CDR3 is TGTGCCACCAGCAGAGATCTCCTGAAAGCGAACACTGAAGCTTTCTTT. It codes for CATSRDLLKANTEAFF.

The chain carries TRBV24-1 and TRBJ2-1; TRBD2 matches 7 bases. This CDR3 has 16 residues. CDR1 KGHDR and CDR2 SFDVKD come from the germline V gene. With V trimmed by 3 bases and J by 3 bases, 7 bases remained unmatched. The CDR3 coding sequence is TGTGCCACCAGTGATGCAAGCGGGGACTACTACAATGAGCAGTTCTTC. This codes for CATSDASGDYYNEQFF.

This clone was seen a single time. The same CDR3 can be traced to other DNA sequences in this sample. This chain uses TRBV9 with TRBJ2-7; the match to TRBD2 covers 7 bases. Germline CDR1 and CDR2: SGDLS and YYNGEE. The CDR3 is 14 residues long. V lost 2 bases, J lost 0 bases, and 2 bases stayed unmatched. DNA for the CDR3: TGTGCCAGCAGCGTGACGGGGGGCTCCTACGAGCAGTACTTC. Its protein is CASSVTGGSYEQYF.

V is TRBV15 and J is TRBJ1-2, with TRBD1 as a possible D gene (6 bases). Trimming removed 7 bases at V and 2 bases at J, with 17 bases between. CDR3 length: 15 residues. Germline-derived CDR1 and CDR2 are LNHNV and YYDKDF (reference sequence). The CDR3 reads CATNPGTTLNYGYTF. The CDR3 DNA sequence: TGTGCCACCAACCCTGGGACAACTTTAAACTATGGCTACACCTTC. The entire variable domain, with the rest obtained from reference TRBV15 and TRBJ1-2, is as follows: DAMVIQNPRYQVTQFGKPVTLSCSQTLNHNVMYWYQQKSSQAPKLLFHYYDKDFNNEADTPDNFQSRRPNTSFCFLDIRSPGLGDTAMYLCATNPGTTLNYGYTFGSGTRLTVV.

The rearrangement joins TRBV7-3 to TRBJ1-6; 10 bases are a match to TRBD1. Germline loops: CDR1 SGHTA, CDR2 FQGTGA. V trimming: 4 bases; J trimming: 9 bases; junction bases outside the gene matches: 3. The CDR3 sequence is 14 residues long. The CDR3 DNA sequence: TGTGCCAGCAGCTCGGGACAGGGGAGTTCACCCCTCCACTTT. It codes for CASSSGQGSSPLHF.

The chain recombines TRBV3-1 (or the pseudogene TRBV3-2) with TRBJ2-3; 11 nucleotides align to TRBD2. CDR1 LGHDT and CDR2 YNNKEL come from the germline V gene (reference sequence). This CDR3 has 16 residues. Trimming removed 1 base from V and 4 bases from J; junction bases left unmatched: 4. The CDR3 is CASSQAVLAGADTQYF. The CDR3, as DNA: TGTGCCAGCAGCCAAGCTGTACTAGCGGGGGCAGATACGCAGTATTTT.

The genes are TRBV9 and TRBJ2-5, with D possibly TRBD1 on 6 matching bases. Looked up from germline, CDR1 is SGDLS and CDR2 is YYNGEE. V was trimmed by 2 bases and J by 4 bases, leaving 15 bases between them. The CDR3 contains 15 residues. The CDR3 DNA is TGTGCCAGCAGCGTGACAGGAACCACCGTAGAGACCCAGTACTTC. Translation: CASSVTGTTVETQYF.

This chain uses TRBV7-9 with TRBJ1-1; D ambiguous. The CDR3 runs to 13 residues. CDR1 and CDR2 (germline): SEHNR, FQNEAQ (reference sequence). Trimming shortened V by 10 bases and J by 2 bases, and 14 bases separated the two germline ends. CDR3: CAIGERQNTEAFF. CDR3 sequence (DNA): TGTGCCATCGGCGAGCGGCAAAACACTGAAGCTTTCTTT. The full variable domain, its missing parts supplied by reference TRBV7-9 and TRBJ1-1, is DTGVSQNPRHKITKRGQNVTFRCDPISEHNRLYWYRQTLGQGPEFLTYFQNEAQLEKSRLLSDRFSAERPKGSFSTLEIQRTEQGDSAMYLCAIGERQNTEAFFGQGTRLTVV.

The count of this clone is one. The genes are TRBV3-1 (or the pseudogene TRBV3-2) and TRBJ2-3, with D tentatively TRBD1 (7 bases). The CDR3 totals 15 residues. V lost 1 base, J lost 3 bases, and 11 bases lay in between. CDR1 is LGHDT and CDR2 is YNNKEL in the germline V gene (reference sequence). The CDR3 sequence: CASSQVAGGTDTQYF. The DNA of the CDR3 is TGTGCCAGCAGCCAAGTCGCAGGGGGGACAGATACGCAGTATTTT.

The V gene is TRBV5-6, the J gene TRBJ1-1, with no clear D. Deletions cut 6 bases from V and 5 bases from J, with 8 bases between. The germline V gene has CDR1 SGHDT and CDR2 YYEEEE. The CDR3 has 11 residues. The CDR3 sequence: CASNGNTEAFF. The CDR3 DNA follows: TGTGCCAGCAATGGAAATACTGAAGCTTTCTTT.

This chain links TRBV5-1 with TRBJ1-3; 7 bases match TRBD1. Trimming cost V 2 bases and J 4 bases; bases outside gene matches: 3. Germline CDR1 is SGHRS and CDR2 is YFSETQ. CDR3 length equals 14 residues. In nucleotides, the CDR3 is TGCGCCAGCAGCTTAGACAGGGTGGGAAACACCATATATTTT. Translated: CASSLDRVGNTIYF. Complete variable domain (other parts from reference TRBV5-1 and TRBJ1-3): KAGVTQTPRYLIKTRGQQVTLSCSPISGHRSVSWYQQTPGQGLQFLFEYFSETQRNKGNFPGRFSGRQFSNSRSEMNVSTLELGDSALYLCASSLDRVGNTIYFGEGSWLTVV.

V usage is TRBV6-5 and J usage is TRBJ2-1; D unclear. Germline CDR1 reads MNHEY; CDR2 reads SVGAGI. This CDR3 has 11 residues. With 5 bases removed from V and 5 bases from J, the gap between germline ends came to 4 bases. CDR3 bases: TGTGCCAGCAGTAGAAACAATGAGCAGTTCTTC. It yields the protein CASSRNNEQFF.

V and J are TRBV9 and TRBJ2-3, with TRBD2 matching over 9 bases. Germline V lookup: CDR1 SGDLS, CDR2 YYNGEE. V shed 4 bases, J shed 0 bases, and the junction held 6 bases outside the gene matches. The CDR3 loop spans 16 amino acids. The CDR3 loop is CASSRLAGASTDTQYF. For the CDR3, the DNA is TGTGCCAGCAGCAGATTAGCGGGGGCAAGCACAGATACGCAGTATTTT.

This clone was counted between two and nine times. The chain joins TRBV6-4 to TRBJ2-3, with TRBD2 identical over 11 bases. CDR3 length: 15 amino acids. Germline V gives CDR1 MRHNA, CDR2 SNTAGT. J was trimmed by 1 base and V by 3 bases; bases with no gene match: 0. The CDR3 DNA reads TGTGCCAGCAGTGAGACTAGCGGGGGCACAGATACGCAGTATTTT. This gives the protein CASSETSGGTDTQYF.

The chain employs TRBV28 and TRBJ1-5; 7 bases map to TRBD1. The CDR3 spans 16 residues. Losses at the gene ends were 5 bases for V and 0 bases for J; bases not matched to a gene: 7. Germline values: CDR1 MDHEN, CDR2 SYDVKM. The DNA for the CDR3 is TGTGCCAGCAGTATAGGGACAGACTATAGCAATCAGCCCCAGCATTTT. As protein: CASSIGTDYSNQPQHF.